This T cell receptor (beta chain) was sequenced for a study of T-cell memory formation after mild COVID-19. Germline V gene sequence: CDR1 LNHDA, CDR2 SQIVND (reference sequence). The length of the CDR3 is 18 residues. J gave up 4 bases and V 3 bases, and 15 bases lay outside the gene matches. 5'RACE, which relied on constant-segment primers, yielded TCR alpha and TCR beta cDNA libraries carrying sample barcodes and UMIs. TCRdb reanalysed the 5' RACE reads using MiXCR and keeps one entry per CDR3 protein. There are under 600,000 distinct CDR3 sequences in the sample; about 20% occur only once, and under 8.5% lies in the top ten.

The sequencing sample was made of PBMCs or a T cell subset sorted from them (not recorded which). This sequence joins TRBV19 and TRBJ1-2; 9 nucleotides agree with TRBD1. This clonotype was obtained from an adult woman who had mild COVID-19 (a few samples of this study predate the infection). Cell type and time point are not known. The CDR3 region is CASSIKPQGAGSSYGYTF. CDR3 DNA sequence: TGTGCCAGTAGTATTAAGCCACAGGGGGCGGGAAGCTCCTATGGCTACACCTTC.